This TCR beta chain was found in a study of shared clonotypes between healthy human individuals. This clone appeared a single time. The target antigen is unknown. The CDR3 is 16 residues long. Germline V gene sequence: CDR1 SEHNR, CDR2 FQNEAQ (reference sequence). The V and J ends lost 5 bases and 5 bases respectively, with 21 bases between them. Overall study findings and caveats: The four-donor shared clonotypes exceeded non-shared clonotypes in generation probability, with non-shared ones scoring lower.

At the deep level, the assay was run. Some clones are missing from TCRdb's copy, which holds only in-frame ones; the method was immunoSEQ multiplex PCR. The table shows about 380,000 clones, with roughly 96% occurring only once. The receptor's source is a man aged 30 to 45 in good health. This chain links TRBV7-9 with TRBJ1-2, with TRBD1 as a possible D gene (6 bases). The sequenced sample consisted of memory CD8+ T cells sorted from blood. Subset defined: CD45RO+ cells pooled with CCR7-negative TemRA cells. As DNA, the CDR3 is TGTGCCAGCAGCCTTTCCTTTACAGGGTTACAATATGGCTACACCTTC. Protein: CASSLSFTGLQYGYTF.